The clone carrying this TCR beta chain was observed a few times. TCRdb called the RT-PCR reads again in MiXCR, with one record for every CDR3 protein. The profile shows some 150,000 distinct CDR3 sequences, about a third of them singletons. This entry comes from a study of patients and donors after allogeneic stem cell transplantation. The CDR3 spans 15 residues. V was cut by 3 bases and J by 5 bases, with 17 bases left in between. This TCR came from a human donor who was either an allogeneic HSCT recipient or a stem cell or donor lymphocyte infusion donor (not recorded which). It is not recorded whose cells these are; they may come from a transplant donor. The chain links TRBV12-3 or TRBV12-4 to TRBJ2-7; D is unclear. Sequencing was performed on blood, either unsorted or a sorted T cell fraction (not recorded which). The DNA for the CDR3 is TGTGCCAGCAGTTTGGGTGTGGGCGCTGACCACGAGCAGTACTTC. Residues: CASSLGVGADHEQYF.